Described below is a single T cell receptor beta chain sequence and its context. The antigen is undetermined. This record belongs to a study of cytomegalovirus exposure and HLA in healthy donors. Study in general: Some 85 million unique TCRs, all from HLA-typed donors, were included in an early release of the data.

There are 17 residues in the CDR3. J was trimmed by 4 bases and V by 4 bases; bases with no gene match: 9. Germline V gives CDR1 MRHNA, CDR2 SNTAGT. Primers for the PCR totalled 60 Vbeta and 13 Jbeta. Authors' analysis steps: It was a later analysis that counted 83 million or so unique TCR beta chains, of which 9.5 million to 14 million were shared. Repertoires were generated with immunoSEQ multiplex PCR, while TCRdb's copy carries only in-frame clones and drops some. Clone size and V and J calls were adopted from that table, with D and trimming inferred from the DNA. The table lists around 140,000 clones, with about 1.7% in the top ten. Whole-study results and caveats: TRBV6-2, TRBV6-3 and some other V segments were excluded as indistinguishable.

V and J are TRBV6-4 and TRBJ2-3; TRBD2 agrees at 12 bases. Sequencing was carried out using PBMCs. The receptor's source is a man younger than 30 in good health and CMV-seronegative. As DNA, the CDR3 is TGTGCCAGCAGTGCTTTAGGACTAGCGGGAAACTCAGATACGCAGTATTTT. Amino acids: CASSALGLAGNSDTQYF.